Described below is a single T cell receptor beta chain sequence and its context. Its cognate antigen has yet to be identified. Per-nucleotide qualities are absent, and no much larger clonotype sits a single base away. Libraries were constructed by the immunoSEQ multiplex PCR assay. A mixture of 60 forward primers for TCR Vbeta segments and 13 reverse primers for TCR Jbeta segments was used in the multiplex PCR. Amplification of the CDR3 region of rearranged TCR beta genes was performed with a multiplex PCR assay on genomic DNA. Amplified TCR beta libraries were sequenced as 87-base-pair reads on the Illumina HiSeq System. The study's own analysis went as follows. A later analysis counted about 80 million unique TCR beta chains across the roughly 700 repertoires, and 9.5 million to 11 million of these chains were shared by at least two donors. A nearest-neighbor algorithm error-corrected the raw reads and collapsed the reads into unique sequences, merging closely related sequences to remove PCR and sequencing errors. CDR3 sequences were aligned to IMGT reference sequences to assign V, D and J gene segments. Each retained sequence needed at least a six-nucleotide match to both a V gene segment and a J gene segment. Rearrangements were called productive when the CDR3 lacked stop codons and stayed in frame with V and J; all others were non-productive. CDR3 was defined by IMGT convention, running from the second conserved V-encoded cysteine to the conserved J-encoded phenylalanine. In an earlier analysis of more than 550 of the donors, sequences lacking an unambiguous match to a single V gene segment were excluded. An earlier analysis of just under 600 of the donors called V segments functional above 56.7% productive rearrangements and segregating when the between-donor standard deviation exceeded 5%. A statistical classification framework was built for diagnosing cytomegalovirus status from the catalog of TCR beta chain sequences. In a later analysis, V and J genes were assigned by comparing TCR nucleotide sequences against IMGT/GENE-DB human TR gene sequences. A later analysis assigned CDR3 sequences and most-parsimonious VDJ recombination scenarios with the TCRdist pipeline. In a later analysis, every TCR beta chain was defined by the combination of its CDR3 amino acid sequence and its V-gene family, and reads without a unique V-gene family were dropped. A later analysis removed 592 highly shared, low-generation-probability nucleotide sequences to deal with suspected cross-contamination and a sequencing artifact. In a later analysis, a clonal expansion index was calculated for each public chain from normalized within-repertoire ranks of inferred template counts. Generation probabilities in a later analysis came from a VDJ recombination model fitted to out-of-frame rearrangements, and those results were checked against IGoR. A later analysis scored TCR-TCR, TCR-HLA and TCR-CMV co-occurrence with hypergeometric tests, applying a repertoire-size bias correction to TCR pairs. A later analysis estimated false discovery rates by permuting HLA or CMV assignments 20 times. In a later analysis, co-occurring TCRs were grouped using DBSCAN, and TCRdist sequence similarity was added for clustering within HLA-allele-positive subsets. For co-occurrence clustering, repertoires with fewer than 30,000 or more than 120,000 public chains were excluded, along with about five repertoires with anomalous nucleotide sharing. The clones in this table, taken by TCRdb from immuneACCESS, are in-frame only. Not every clone is retained; where verified, under half of the shortfall comes from an unresolved V gene, and the cause of the rest is unknown. The V and J calls and clone size were taken over from that table, and D and trimming were inferred from the DNA. The sample data list about 120,000 clones, and under 85% of these were observed just once. Roughly 4.2% of the sample lies in the top ten.

These data are taken from a study of cytomegalovirus exposure and HLA in healthy donors (dated by TCRdb to 2015 to 2018). Study-wide context: An earlier analysis of under 600 of the donors reported more than 250 Gb of sequence data and 117 million unique TCR beta sequences from 150 million to 200 million T cells. The study was designed to test whether signatures of past pathogen exposure could be identified by cataloging public T cell receptors. A separate validation cohort of 90 to 150 different subjects was used in addition to the roughly 670-subject first cohort. Typing coverage differed by locus: A, B, C, DRB1 and DQB1 were typed in roughly 620-630 donors, DQA1 in roughly 510, DPA1 in some 600, and DPB1 in 400 to 480. Genome-wide SNP genotypes for about three fifths of the 666 donors were used in a later genetic analysis, which treated that subset as a discovery cohort. A later analysis re-examined previously published TCR beta repertoires from roughly 650 donors and added high-resolution HLA genotyping to investigate patterns of TCR occurrence. Around 330 gigabases of sequencing data and 91 million or so unique TCR sequences made up an early release that covered over 550 HLA-typed donors. All discovery cohort repertoires had been generated on a single sequencing platform. To decide whether each TCR beta V gene segment behaved as functional or pseudogenic, an earlier analysis of several hundred of the donors relied on high-throughput TCR beta sequencing. The study used immunosequencing to profile the T cell repertoires of several hundred subjects and linked those repertoires to cytomegalovirus serostatus. Class I and class II HLA loci were covered by the typing at four-digit resolution. Roughly 5 DR-DQ haplotypes were treated as single units for association and clustering because of strong linkage in the cohort. Donor age, sex, ethnicity and CMV serostatus were compiled alongside the repertoire data. Among about 390 genotyped donors of the cohort, an average of approximately 250,000 unique TCR beta nucleotide sequences were sequenced per donor, around 18% of them non-productive. To predict cytomegalovirus infection status, the study brought together high-throughput TCR immunosequencing, statistical association of individual TCRs with disease status, and machine learning. The later analysis used no new phenotypic data to find candidate immune exposures, relying instead on TCR beta sequences and their occurrence across donors. Among the roughly 390 genotyped donors, under 90% belonged to the genetic ancestry cluster associated with self-reported Caucasian donors. The paper as a whole reports these results and caveats: A further reported finding was that TCR beta sequences accurately predicted the HLA-A and HLA-B alleles for most subjects in the first cohort. The only immune exposure information available for the cohort was CMV serostatus. A later analysis found that HLA-associated TCR beta chains were more clonally expanded and had lower generation probabilities than equally common non-associated chains. In a later analysis, several top co-occurrence clusters were reported to appear linked to parvovirus B19, influenza, CMV and Epstein-Barr virus. A later analysis found that most CMV-associated TCR beta chains appeared HLA-restricted, with HLA associations seemingly driven largely by CMV exposure. In vitro tests confirmed that three of the cytomegalovirus-associated TCR beta chains recognize cytomegalovirus antigens. A later analysis associated 15,000 to 20,000 TCR beta sequences with specific HLA alleles at a false discovery rate of 0.05. A later genetic analysis associated a missense DCLRE1C variant with V-gene and J-gene trimming of TCR beta chains, and an independent cohort replicated the association. This cohort had only TCR beta chains sequenced, and the lack of alpha or paired-chain data limited which features could be detected. The presence/absence analyses assumed that sequencing depth was roughly uniform across donors, and that assumption may not be true. Cytomegalovirus status was reported to be diagnosed by the classifier with high specificity and sensitivity in both the original and validation cohorts. The 87-base-pair reads could not distinguish some IMGT-functional V segments, including TRBV6-2 and TRBV6-3, so those segments were excluded. When HLA alleles, especially DR and DQ, strongly co-occurred, attributing TCR associations to individual alleles was difficult. Linkage disequilibrium might explain the correlated functional status among segregating V segments, but an unknown experimental factor could not be excluded. Broadly in line with IMGT annotations, most TCR beta V segments showed up in productive rearrangements about 90% or about 30% of the time in an earlier analysis of several hundred of the donors. The study listed 150 to 200 TCR beta chains as associated with cytomegalovirus. Because some donors lacked HLA typing at each locus, the association tests relied only on the typed subset. A cluster of highly shared sequence variants was judged likely to be a technical artifact of the sequencing pipeline. In a later analysis, the rate of TCR association differed among HLA loci, with DRB1 alleles having the most associated TCRs and HLA-C alleles having the fewest. Because counts were too low, about 15 rarely observed V segments, including chromosome 9 orphons, were left out of the earlier analysis of a few hundred of the donors. The authors suggested that the approach could potentially be generalized to other disease states and immunological phenotypes. Compared with the approximately 670-donor mean, donors in an Asian-associated ancestry cluster had fewer N-insertions in productive TCRs, according to a later genetic analysis. Across donors, most TCR sequences were observed very rarely, whereas some public TCRs were present in many individuals.

In total, 666 healthy bone marrow donors made up the cohort. Cohort members were all nominally healthy when sampled, although unrecorded immune exposures were likely present. The donor was CMV seropositive and belonged to the group of about 290 seropositive cohort members. A peripheral blood sample was collected from each donor, and TCR beta sequencing was performed on peripheral blood mononuclear cells. The Qiagen DNeasy Blood Extraction Kit was used to extract genomic DNA from the blood cell samples. The germline ends are 8 bases apart after V is trimmed by 1 base and J by 7 bases. CDR1 and CDR2, per the germline V gene (reference sequence), are SGHNT and YYREEE. The CDR3 runs 12 amino acids, cysteine and phenylalanine included. Only the CDR3 DNA is retained, 36 bases long and in frame from the first base.

The source material was PBMCs. The chain links TRBV5-4 with TRBJ1-1, with the D gene not clear enough to name. This receptor was taken from a male donor in good health and CMV-seropositive. The DNA sequence reads TGTGCCAGCAGCTTGAACGGTCTTGAAGCTTTCTTT. This codes for CASSLNGLEAFF.